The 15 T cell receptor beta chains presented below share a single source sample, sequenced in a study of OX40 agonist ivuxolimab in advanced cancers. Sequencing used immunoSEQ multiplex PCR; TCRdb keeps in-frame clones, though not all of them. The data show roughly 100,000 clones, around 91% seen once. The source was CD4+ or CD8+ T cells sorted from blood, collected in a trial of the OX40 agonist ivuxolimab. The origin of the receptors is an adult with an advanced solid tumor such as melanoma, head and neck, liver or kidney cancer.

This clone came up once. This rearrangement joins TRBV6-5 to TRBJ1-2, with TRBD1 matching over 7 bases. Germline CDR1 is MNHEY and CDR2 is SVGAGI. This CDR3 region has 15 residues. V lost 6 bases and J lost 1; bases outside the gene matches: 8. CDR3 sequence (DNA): TGTGCCAGCAGGCAACAGGGGCGCAATAACTATGGCTACACCTTC. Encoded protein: CASRQQGRNNYGYTF.

In nucleotides, the CDR3 is TGTGCCACCAGCAGAGACGGGACAGGCGTCAGCTCCTACAATGAGCAGTTCTTC. Translated, it gives CATSRDGTGVSSYNEQFF. The chain recombines TRBV15 with TRBJ2-1; 8 bases are a match to TRBD1. V was clipped by 0 bases and J by 0 bases; unmatched bases: 7. The CDR3 totals 18 residues. Germline-derived CDR1 and CDR2 are LNHNV and YYDKDF (reference sequence).

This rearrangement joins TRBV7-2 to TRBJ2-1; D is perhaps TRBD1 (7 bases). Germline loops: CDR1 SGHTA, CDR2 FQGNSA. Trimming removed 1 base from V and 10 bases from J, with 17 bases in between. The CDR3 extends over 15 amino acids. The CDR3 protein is CASSLGSQGGREQFF. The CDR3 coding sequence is TGTGCCAGCAGCTTAGGGTCGCAGGGGGGTCGGGAGCAGTTCTTC.

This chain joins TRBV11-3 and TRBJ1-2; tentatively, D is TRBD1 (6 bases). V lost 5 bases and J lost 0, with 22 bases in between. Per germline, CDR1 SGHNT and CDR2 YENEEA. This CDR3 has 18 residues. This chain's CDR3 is CASSRRAQTGQTNYGYTF. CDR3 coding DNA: TGTGCCAGCAGCCGCAGGGCCCAGACAGGCCAAACTAACTATGGCTACACCTTC.

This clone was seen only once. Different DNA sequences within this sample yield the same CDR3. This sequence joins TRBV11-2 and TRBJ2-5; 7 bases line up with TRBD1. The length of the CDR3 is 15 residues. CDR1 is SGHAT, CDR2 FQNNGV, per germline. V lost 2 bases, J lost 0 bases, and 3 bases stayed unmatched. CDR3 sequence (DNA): TGTGCCAGCAGCTTACAAGGGACAGACCAAGAGACCCAGTACTTC. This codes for CASSLQGTDQETQYF.

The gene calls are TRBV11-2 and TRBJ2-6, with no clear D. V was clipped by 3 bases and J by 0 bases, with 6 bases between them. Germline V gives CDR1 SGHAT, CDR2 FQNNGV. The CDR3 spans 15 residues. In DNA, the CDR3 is TGTGCCAGCAGCTTTAGTCGCTCTGGGGCCAACGTCCTGACTTTC. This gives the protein CASSFSRSGANVLTF.

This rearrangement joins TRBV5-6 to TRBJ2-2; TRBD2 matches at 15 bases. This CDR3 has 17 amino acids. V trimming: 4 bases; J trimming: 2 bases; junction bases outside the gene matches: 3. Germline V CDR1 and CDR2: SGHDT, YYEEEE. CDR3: CASSLGLAGGNTGELFF. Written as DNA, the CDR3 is TGTGCCAGCAGCCTGGGACTAGCGGGAGGAAACACCGGGGAGCTGTTTTTT.

The DNA for the CDR3 is TGTGCCAGCAGCCTGACAGCCGGGGGCTACGAGCAGTACTTC. This gives the protein CASSLTAGGYEQYF. V gene TRBV7-9 combines with J gene TRBJ2-5; the D gene is possibly TRBD2 (6 bases). The J call may be wrong; the DNA end is better matched by TRBJ2-7. Germline V gives CDR1 SEHNR, CDR2 FQNEAQ (reference sequence). The CDR3 loop spans 14 amino acids.

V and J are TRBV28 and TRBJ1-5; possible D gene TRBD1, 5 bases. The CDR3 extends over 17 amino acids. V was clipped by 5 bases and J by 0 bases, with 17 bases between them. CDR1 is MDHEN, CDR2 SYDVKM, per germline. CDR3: CASSASLQVYSNQPQHF. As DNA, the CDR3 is TGTGCCAGCAGTGCTTCCTTACAGGTTTATAGCAATCAGCCCCAGCATTTT.

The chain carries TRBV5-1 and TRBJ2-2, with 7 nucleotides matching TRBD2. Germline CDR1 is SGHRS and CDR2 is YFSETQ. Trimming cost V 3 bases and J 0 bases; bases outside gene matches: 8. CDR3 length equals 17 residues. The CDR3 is CASSWGGGPSNTGELFF. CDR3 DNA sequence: TGCGCCAGCAGCTGGGGGGGAGGCCCGTCGAACACCGGGGAGCTGTTTTTT.

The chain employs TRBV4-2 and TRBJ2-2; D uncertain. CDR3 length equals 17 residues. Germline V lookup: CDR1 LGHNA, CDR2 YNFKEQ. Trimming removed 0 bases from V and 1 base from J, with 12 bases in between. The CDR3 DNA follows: TGTGCCAGCAGCCAAGAGTTTGAGGCCCAGAACACCGGGGAGCTGTTTTTT. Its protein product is CASSQEFEAQNTGELFF.

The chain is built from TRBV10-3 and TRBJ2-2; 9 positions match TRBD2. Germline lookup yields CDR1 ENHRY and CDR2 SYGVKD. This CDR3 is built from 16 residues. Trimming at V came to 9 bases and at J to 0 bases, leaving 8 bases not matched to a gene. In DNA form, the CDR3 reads TGTGCCATTACTCTTAGCGGGAGCACGAACACCGGGGAGCTGTTTTTT. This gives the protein CAITLSGSTNTGELFF.

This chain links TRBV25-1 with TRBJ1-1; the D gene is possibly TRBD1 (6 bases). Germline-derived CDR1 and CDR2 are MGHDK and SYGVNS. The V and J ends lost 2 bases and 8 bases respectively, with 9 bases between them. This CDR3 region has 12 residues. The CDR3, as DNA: TGTGCCAGCAGTGAAAATGACAGGGAAGCTTTCTTT. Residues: CASSENDREAFF.

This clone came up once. The CDR3 DNA is TGTGCCAGCTGGGACAGGGCCTACGAGCAGTACTTC. Its protein product is CASWDRAYEQYF. The rearrangement uses TRBV28 and TRBJ2-7, with 9 bases aligning to TRBD1. The CDR3 loop spans 12 amino acids. After removal of 8 bases from V and 2 bases from J, the junction contained 1 base not matched to a gene. From germline, CDR1 is MDHEN and CDR2 SYDVKM.

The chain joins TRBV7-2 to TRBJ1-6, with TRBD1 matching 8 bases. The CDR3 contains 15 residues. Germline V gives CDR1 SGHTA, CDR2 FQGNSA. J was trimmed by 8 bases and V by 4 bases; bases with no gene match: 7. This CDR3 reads CASSSGQGFYSPLHF. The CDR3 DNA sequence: TGTGCCAGCAGCTCAGGACAGGGATTTTATTCACCCCTCCACTTT.